The present entry profiles one T cell receptor (beta chain) with its context. Germline V lookup: CDR1 KGHDR, CDR2 SFDVKD. Between the trimmed V and J ends, which lost 9 bases and 5 bases, there was a span of 13 bases. The CDR3 length is 14 residues. Each CDR3 protein gets one entry after TCRdb re-called the 5' RACE reads with MiXCR. The sample yields some 560,000 distinct CDR3 sequences, 19% seen once. This entry is derived from a study of T cells after yellow fever vaccination. Material: PBMCs, obtained 15 days after the yellow fever booster vaccination. The clonotype was recovered from a man aged 30 to 39 who received the YFV17D yellow fever vaccine. This chain connects TRBV24-1 to TRBJ1-6, with a possible D match to TRBD1 (5 bases). The CDR3 protein is CATSGPGDNSPLHF. In nucleotides, the CDR3 is TGTGCCACCTCGGGACCTGGAGATAATTCACCCCTCCACTTT.